Sequencing of this TCR beta chain was carried out in a study of PD-1 blockade in classical Hodgkin lymphoma (TCRdb year 2020). For the study in its entirety: Nivolumab dosing was 3 mg/kg intravenously every 2 weeks, continuing until either disease progression or unacceptable toxicity. A peripheral blood immune signature of response to PD-1 blockade in classical Hodgkin lymphoma was defined using TCR beta sequencing and CyTOF.

Genomic DNA was isolated using the Qiagen DNeasy kit from unsorted PBMCs as well as from negatively selected CD4+ and CD8+ fractions. TCR beta CDR3 regions were subjected to amplification by immunoSEQ multiplex PCR with primers that anneal to V and J segments. A synthetic immune receptor repertoire was used to minimize amplification bias, and any remaining bias was removed computationally after sequencing. The source study handled its data this way. Custom Python scripts were used to quantify repertoire diversity as the Shannon entropy index. Unsorted, CD4+ and CD8+ repertoires were examined separately, except in combined analyses, for which CD4+ and CD8+ sequences were merged in silico. A clone was considered expanded if an increase in frequency of at least 2-fold after treatment relative to C1D1 was found, and a pseudocount of 0.5 was applied to clones undetected at baseline. Singleton clones were defined as clones with 0 or 1 copy at C1D1, and non-singleton clones were defined as clones with 2 or more copies. Clones expanded in unsorted samples were labelled as CD4+, CD8+ or unknown by matching protein sequences in sorted samples from the same patient. Wilcoxon tests were applied to paired samples to test diversity changes from C1D1 to C4D1. The clones in this table, taken by TCRdb from immuneACCESS, are in-frame only. Not every clone is retained; where verified, under half of the shortfall comes from an unresolved V gene, and the cause of the rest is unknown. The V and J calls and clone size come from that table; D and trimming were worked out from the DNA. This sample lists 13,000 to 15,000 clones; 80% to 90% were detected once. Around 27% of the sample comes from the top ten.

The sample's time point label is to be understood as: cycle 2 day 1 (C2D1) of nivolumab. Every trial patient had relapsed after autologous stem cell transplantation, and cohorts A, B and C differed in prior brentuximab vedotin exposure. A total of roughly 57 patients with relapsed/refractory classical Hodgkin lymphoma made up the trial cohort, and each patient's best overall response was complete response, partial response or progressive disease. Trial patients were treated with single-agent nivolumab in the multi-cohort phase II CheckMate 205 trial. An independent review committee assessed best overall response by applying the 2007 International Working Group response criteria. Trial PBMCs were obtained immediately prior to nivolumab initiation (C1D1) and on therapy at cycle 2 day 1 and cycle 4 day 1. Peripheral blood was collected in 8 mL Vacutainer Cell Preparation Tubes, from which PBMCs were isolated by centrifugation and then cryopreserved.

CDR1 and CDR2 are drawn from the germline V gene (reference sequence): LNHDA, SQIVND. V loses 7 bases, J loses 0 bases, and the germline ends lie 18 bases apart. Its CDR3 holds 17 amino acids, cysteine through phenylalanine. The retained sequence is limited to the CDR3, 51 bases, with the frame set at the first base. In this sample, this clone turned up once. What antigen it recognizes has not been identified. No much larger clone exists at a distance of one base, and base qualities are not known. Study-level results and caveats: Diversity was lower in patients who began nivolumab less than 1 year after ASCT, so these patients were left out of later analyses to avoid confounding by immune reconstitution. A significant rise by C4D1 was seen in CD4+ but not CD8+ TCR diversity (p=0.0027 vs p=0.16), with the rise being most apparent in complete responders (p=0.02). The study was limited to a single clinical trial cohort, and causes of repertoire differences, possibly disease activity or prior therapy, remained undefined. Trial patients with a complete response had baseline diversity similar to that of newly diagnosed patients, while partial responders and progressors had significantly lower diversity. Baseline TCR diversity was reported to be lower in newly diagnosed patients than in healthy donors and to be lower still in relapsed/refractory patients.

Source: peripheral blood mononuclear cells (PBMCs), taken before the second cycle of nivolumab. This receptor was identified in a human donor with classical Hodgkin lymphoma. The V gene is TRBV19 and the J gene is TRBJ2-2, with TRBD1 as a weak D call on 5 bases. In nucleotides, the sequence is TGTGCCAGTAATTACAGGCGAACTAATGCGAACACCGGGGAGCTGTTTTTT. This yields the protein CASNYRRTNANTGELFF. Reference TRBV19 and TRBJ2-2 proteins supply the regions before and after the CDR3; the full variable domain is: DGGITQSPKYLFRKEGQNVTLSCEQNLNHDAMYWYRQDPGQGLRLIYYSQIVNDFQKGDIAEGYSVSREKKESFPLTVTSAQKNPTAFYLCASNYRRTNANTGELFFGEGSRLTVL.